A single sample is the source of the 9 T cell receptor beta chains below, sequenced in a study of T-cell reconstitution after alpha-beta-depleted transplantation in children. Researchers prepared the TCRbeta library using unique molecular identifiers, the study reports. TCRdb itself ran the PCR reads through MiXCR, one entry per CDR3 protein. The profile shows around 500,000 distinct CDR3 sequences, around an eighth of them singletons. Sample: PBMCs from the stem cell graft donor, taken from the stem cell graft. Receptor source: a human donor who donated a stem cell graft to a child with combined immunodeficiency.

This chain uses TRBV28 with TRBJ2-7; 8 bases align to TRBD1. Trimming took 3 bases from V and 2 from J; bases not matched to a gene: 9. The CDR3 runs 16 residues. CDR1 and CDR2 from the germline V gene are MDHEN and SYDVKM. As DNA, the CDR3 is TGTGCCAGCAGTTTCCTTTCGACAGGGGTAGCCTACGAGCAGTACTTC. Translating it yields CASSFLSTGVAYEQYF. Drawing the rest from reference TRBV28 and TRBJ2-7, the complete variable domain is DVKVTQSSRYLVKRTGEKVFLECVQDMDHENMFWYRQDPGLGLRLIYFSYDVKMKEKGDIPEGYSVSREKKERFSLILESASTNQTSMYLCASSFLSTGVAYEQYFGPGTRLTVT.

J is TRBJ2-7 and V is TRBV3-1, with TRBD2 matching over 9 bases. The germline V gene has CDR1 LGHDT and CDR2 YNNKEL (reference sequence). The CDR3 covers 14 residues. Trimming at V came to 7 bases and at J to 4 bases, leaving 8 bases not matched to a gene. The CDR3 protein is CASTREAGGYEQYF. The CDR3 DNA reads TGTGCCAGCACCCGGGAGGCGGGAGGGTACGAGCAGTACTTC.

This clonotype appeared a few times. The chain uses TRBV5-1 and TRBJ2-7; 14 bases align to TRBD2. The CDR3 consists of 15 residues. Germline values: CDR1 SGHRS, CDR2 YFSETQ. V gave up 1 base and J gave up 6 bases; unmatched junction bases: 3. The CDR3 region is CASSLTGLAGGEQYF. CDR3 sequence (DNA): TGCGCCAGCAGCTTGACCGGACTAGCGGGAGGCGAGCAGTACTTC.

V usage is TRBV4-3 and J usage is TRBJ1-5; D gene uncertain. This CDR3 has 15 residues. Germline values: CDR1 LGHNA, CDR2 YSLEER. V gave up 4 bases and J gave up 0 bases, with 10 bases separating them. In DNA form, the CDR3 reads TGCGCCAGCAGCCCGGAACCCTATAGCAATCAGCCCCAGCATTTT. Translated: CASSPEPYSNQPQHF.

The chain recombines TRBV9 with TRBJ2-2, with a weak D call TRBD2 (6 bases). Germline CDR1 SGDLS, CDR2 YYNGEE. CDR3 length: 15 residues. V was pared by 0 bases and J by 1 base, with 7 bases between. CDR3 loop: CASSVDGGNTGELFF. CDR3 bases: TGTGCCAGCAGCGTAGACGGGGGGAACACCGGGGAGCTGTTTTTT.

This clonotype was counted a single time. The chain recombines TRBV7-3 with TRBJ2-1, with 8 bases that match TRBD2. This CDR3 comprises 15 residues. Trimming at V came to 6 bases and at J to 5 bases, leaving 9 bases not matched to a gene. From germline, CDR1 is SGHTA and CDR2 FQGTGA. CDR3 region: CASRAAGVPDNEQFF. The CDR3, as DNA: TGTGCCAGCAGGGCAGCGGGAGTTCCCGACAATGAGCAGTTCTTC.

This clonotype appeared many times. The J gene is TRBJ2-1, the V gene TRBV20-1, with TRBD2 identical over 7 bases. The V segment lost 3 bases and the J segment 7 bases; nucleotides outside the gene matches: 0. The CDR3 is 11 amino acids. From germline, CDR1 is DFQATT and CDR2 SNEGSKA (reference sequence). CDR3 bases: TGCAGTGCTAGGGGGGGGAATGAGCAGTTCTTC. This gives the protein CSARGGNEQFF.

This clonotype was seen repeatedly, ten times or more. CDR3 loop: CASSSYRRNEQFF. The CDR3 nucleotides are TGTGCCAGCAGTTCCTATAGACGGAATGAGCAGTTCTTC. The chain couples TRBV12-3 or TRBV12-4 to TRBJ2-1; D not certain. Between the trimmed V and J ends, which lost 4 bases and 7 bases, there was a span of 11 bases. There are 13 residues in the CDR3.

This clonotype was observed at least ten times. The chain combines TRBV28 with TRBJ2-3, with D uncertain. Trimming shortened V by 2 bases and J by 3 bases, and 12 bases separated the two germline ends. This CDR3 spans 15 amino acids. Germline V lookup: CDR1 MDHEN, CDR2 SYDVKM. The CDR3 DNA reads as TGTGCCAGCAGTTTACCCCCTCTGAGGACAGATACGCAGTATTTT. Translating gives CASSLPPLRTDTQYF.